The T cell receptor (beta chain) under discussion was sequenced for a study of blood T cells in healthy people across ages. Study observations and caveats: Possibly confounding the expanded clonotype changes was the fact that donor CMV status was unknown. Older age coincided with a roughly linear decline in TCR beta diversity per million T cells. Among long-lived donors, naive CD4+ cells were more numerous and diversity higher than in aged donors.

Per sample, no less than 5.5 micrograms of total RNA were extracted. In the case of this clonotype: The antigen is unknown.

Next came a second PCR, run for about 6 to 12 cycles, which used a sample-barcoded 5' primer along with a J-beta primer mix. TCRdb re-called the 5' RACE reads through MiXCR, storing one row per CDR3 protein. The data show some 700,000 distinct CDR3 sequences, about 20% seen once. This CDR3 comprises 16 residues. V was cut by 7 bases and J by 0 bases, with 18 bases left in between. CDR1 is SQVTM and CDR2 is ANQGSEA in the germline V gene. Sequencing input: blood. The sequence came from an older man in good health. V and J are TRBV29-1 and TRBJ2-2; D might be TRBD1 (5 bases). The CDR3 bases are TGCAGCGCCTCAAAAGGGGCCTTCGCGAACACCGGGGAGCTGTTTTTT. Translation: CSASKGAFANTGELFF.